This TCR beta chain was obtained from a study of T-cell memory formation after mild COVID-19. Study-wide findings and caveats: A balance of CD4 and CD8 characterized clones contracting day 15 to 85, whereas later expanders leaned CD4+.

In germline, CDR1 is MNHNS, CDR2 SASEGT. V lost 8 bases and J lost 5; bases outside the gene matches: 6. This CDR3 spans 13 amino acids. Worth noting for this clonotype: Its target is unknown.

Constant-segment-primed 5'RACE gave TCR alpha and TCR beta cDNA libraries with sample barcodes and UMIs. TCRdb re-derived calls from the 5' RACE reads in MiXCR, one entry per CDR3 protein. The sample includes some 150,000 distinct CDR3 sequences, less than 25% of them seen just once. Sequencing was performed on PBMCs or a T cell subset sorted from them (not recorded which). The V gene is TRBV6-1, the J gene TRBJ2-5, with TRBD1 matching 9 bases. This TCR was sampled from an adult woman who had mild COVID-19 (a few samples of this study predate the infection). Cell type and time point are not known. The CDR3 protein is CASSGQGMETQYF. The CDR3 bases are TGTGCCAGCTCGGGACAGGGAATGGAGACCCAGTACTTC.